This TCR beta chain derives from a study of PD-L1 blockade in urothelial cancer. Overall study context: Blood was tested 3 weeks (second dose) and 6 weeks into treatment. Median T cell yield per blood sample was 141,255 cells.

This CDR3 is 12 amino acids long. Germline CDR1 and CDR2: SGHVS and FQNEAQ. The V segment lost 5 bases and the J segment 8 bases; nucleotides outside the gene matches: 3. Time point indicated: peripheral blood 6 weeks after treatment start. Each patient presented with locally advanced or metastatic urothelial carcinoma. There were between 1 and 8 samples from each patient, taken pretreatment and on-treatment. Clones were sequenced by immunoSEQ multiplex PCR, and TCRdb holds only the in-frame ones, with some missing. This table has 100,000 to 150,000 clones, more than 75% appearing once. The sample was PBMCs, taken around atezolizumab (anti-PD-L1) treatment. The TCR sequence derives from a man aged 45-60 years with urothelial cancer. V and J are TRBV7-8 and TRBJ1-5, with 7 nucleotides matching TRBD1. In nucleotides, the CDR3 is TGTGCCAGCAGCCACAGGGGAGAGCCCCAGCATTTT. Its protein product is CASSHRGEPQHF.